This T cell receptor (beta chain) comes out of a study of regulatory T cells in long-lasting Graves disease. This clonotype was observed many times. The time point here: persistent/refractory GD, antithyroid drugs over 5 years with positive TRAb. The TCR library used RNA extracted from PBMCs. Both iRepertoire HTBI primers and Arm-PCR of CDR3 regions were used to build the TCR beta libraries. Using its own MiXCR run on the multiplex PCR reads, TCRdb lists one record per CDR3 protein. The table has some 330,000 distinct CDR3 sequences, approximately 25% seen once. The CDR3 is 15 residues long. The V end lost 3 bases, the J end lost 5 bases, and 14 bases lay between the germline ends. From germline, CDR1 is MDHEN and CDR2 SYDVKM.

The chain combines TRBV28 with TRBJ1-5; D remains unclear. The TCR comes from a woman in her thirties or forties with Graves disease. This material consisted of peripheral blood mononuclear cells (PBMCs), taken when the disease was refractory, from a patient treated with antithyroid drugs. CDR3 nucleotides: TGTGCCAGCAGTTTTCCGGAGGGCGGATATCAGCCCCAGCATTTT. Translation: CASSFPEGGYQPQHF.